The next 18 T cell receptor beta chains were all read from a single sample in a study of memory CD4+ T cells and cytomegalovirus serostatus. Some clones are missing from TCRdb's copy, which holds only in-frame ones; the method was immunoSEQ multiplex PCR. The sample lists some 57,000 clones, less than 80% occurring once. The sort gate was single viable CD3+CD4+CD8-CD45RO+ cells for memory CD4+ T cells. What was sequenced was memory CD4+ T cells from blood. The receptors stem from an adult in good health and CMV-seronegative.

CDR3 sequence (DNA): TGTGCCAGCAGCAATTACAATCGACAGGGATTGAATGGCTACACCTTC. Translating it yields CASSNYNRQGLNGYTF. The V and J genes are TRBV5-4 and TRBJ1-2, with 7 bases fitting TRBD1. The germline gives CDR1 SGHNT, CDR2 YYREEE (reference sequence). This CDR3 spans 16 amino acids. The trim removed 4 bases at V and 6 bases at J, leaving 15 bases unmatched.

The chain recombines TRBV15 with TRBJ1-1, with D hard to call. Trimming stripped 0 bases from V and 5 bases from J, with 13 bases between. CDR1 and CDR2 (germline): LNHNV, YYDKDF (reference sequence). This CDR3 contains 15 residues. Here the CDR3 DNA reads TGTGCCACCAGCAGAGATGCCCTACGGGGTACTGAAGCTTTCTTT. Encoded protein: CATSRDALRGTEAFF.

The chain has TRBV12-5 and TRBJ2-1; TRBD1 might be the D (6 bases). Deletions cut 2 bases from V and 6 bases from J, with 14 bases between. The CDR3 extends over 15 amino acids. Germline-derived CDR1 and CDR2 are LGHNT and FRNRAP. The CDR3, as DNA: TGTGCTAGTGGTTTGCCGCGACAGGTGTCCAATGAGCAGTTCTTC. This translates into CASGLPRQVSNEQFF.

This chain uses TRBV30 with TRBJ2-2; 14 positions agree with TRBD2. CDR1 and CDR2 (germline): GTSNPN, SVGIG (reference sequence). J was trimmed by 5 bases and V by 2 bases; bases with no gene match: 10. The CDR3 spans 18 residues. CDR3 bases: TGTGCCTGGAGTCGGCTGAGGACTAGCGGGAGGTATACCGGGGAGCTGTTTTTT. Translation gives CAWSRLRTSGRYTGELFF.

The chain couples TRBV27 to TRBJ1-2; perhaps TRBD1 as D (5 bases). V gave up 2 bases and J gave up 1 base, with 11 bases separating them. This CDR3 region has 15 residues. Germline CDR1 and CDR2: MNHEY and SMNVEV (reference sequence). The CDR3 sequence: CASSLEGESNYGYTF. DNA of the CDR3: TGTGCCAGCAGTTTAGAAGGGGAGAGTAACTATGGCTACACCTTC.

This clone was seen once. CDR3 sequence reads: CASSIHLGSQETQYF. In DNA form, the CDR3 reads TGTGCCAGTAGTATTCATCTGGGGAGTCAAGAGACCCAGTACTTC. The V and J genes are TRBV19 and TRBJ2-5, with a tentative D call TRBD2 (5 bases). The germline CDR1 and CDR2 sequences are LNHDA and SQIVND (reference sequence). The CDR3 is 15 residues long. V lost 3 bases to trimming and J lost 2 bases, with 13 bases between them.

CDR3 sequence: CASSLDGGRAAYEQYF. CDR3 in DNA: TGTGCCAGCAGCTTAGATGGCGGCAGGGCAGCCTACGAGCAGTACTTC. This chain connects TRBV11-2 to TRBJ2-7, with D tentatively TRBD1 (5 bases). With 0 bases removed from V and 2 bases from J, the gap between germline ends came to 14 bases. Germline loops: CDR1 SGHAT, CDR2 FQNNGV. CDR3 length: 16 amino acids.

J is TRBJ1-2 and V is TRBV28; D is possibly TRBD1 (5 bases). The CDR3 covers 15 residues. V was shortened by 3 bases and J by 8 bases, with 19 bases between the two germline ends. In germline, CDR1 is MDHEN, CDR2 SYDVKM. CDR3 sequence: CASSFSAGVRKGYTF. The CDR3 nucleotides read TGTGCCAGCAGTTTCTCTGCGGGGGTGAGGAAAGGCTACACCTTC.

The chain is built from TRBV2 and TRBJ1-6, with a tentative D call TRBD1 (5 bases). The CDR3 spans 13 residues. The germline V gene encodes CDR1 SNHLY and CDR2 FYNNEI. Trimming cost V 3 bases and J 10 bases, with 10 bases left between them. CDR3 DNA: TGTGCCAGCAGTGACAGGGTTGGATCACCCCTCCACTTT. This codes for CASSDRVGSPLHF. The full variable domain, completed using reference TRBV2 and TRBJ1-6, is EPEVTQTPSHQVTQMGQEVILRCVPISNHLYFYWYRQILGQKVEFLVSFYNNEISEKSEIFDDQFSVERPDGSNFTLKIRSTKLEDSAMYFCASSDRVGSPLHFGNGTRLTVT.

This clone was observed once. This chain links TRBV10-3 with TRBJ2-2; TRBD1 aligns across 8 bases. CDR1 is ENHRY and CDR2 is SYGVKD in the germline V gene. Trimming removed 6 bases from V and 3 bases from J; junction bases left unmatched: 6. The CDR3 sequence is 15 residues long. This chain's CDR3 is CAISSRGPYTGELFF. CDR3 DNA sequence: TGTGCCATCAGCTCCAGGGGGCCCTACACCGGGGAGCTGTTTTTT.

The chain combines TRBV10-3 with TRBJ2-1, with 9 bases fitting TRBD2. The CDR3 length is 15 residues. CDR1 and CDR2 from the germline V gene are ENHRY and SYGVKD. J lost 9 bases, V lost 2 bases, and 8 bases had no gene match. The CDR3 bases are TGTGCCATCAGTGAGGGGCGGGAGGGCCTTGTTGAGCAGTTCTTC. It encodes CAISEGREGLVEQFF.

This chain links TRBV28 with TRBJ1-2; D is perhaps TRBD1 (5 bases). The CDR3 length is 14 residues. Germline CDR1 is MDHEN and CDR2 is SYDVKM. Between the trimmed V and J ends, which lost 3 bases and 8 bases, there was a span of 16 bases. The CDR3 loop reads CASSLRQGLSGYTF. CDR3 nucleotides: TGTGCCAGCAGTTTGCGGCAGGGACTTTCGGGCTACACCTTC.

This rearrangement joins TRBV7-9 to TRBJ2-7; TRBD1 is a possible D gene (6 bases). CDR3 size: 14 residues. Germline V CDR1 and CDR2: SEHNR, FQNEAQ (reference sequence). Trimming left V 5 bases short and J 2 bases short, with 13 bases between. In DNA form, the CDR3 reads TGTGCCAGCAGCCAAGGTCAGGGGACCTACGAGCAGTACTTC. Its translation is CASSQGQGTYEQYF.

This rearrangement joins TRBV7-2 to TRBJ1-2; no firm D call. From germline, CDR1 is SGHTA and CDR2 FQGNSA. Trimming took 5 bases from V and 6 from J, leaving 16 bases between them. CDR3 size: 14 residues. The CDR3 region is CASSPRRGGNGYTF. In nucleotides, the CDR3 is TGTGCCAGCAGCCCCCGCCGGGGAGGAAATGGCTACACCTTC.

This clone was detected only once. The chain uses TRBV15 and TRBJ2-3, with 11 positions matching TRBD2. Looked up from germline, CDR1 is LNHNV and CDR2 is YYDKDF (reference sequence). The CDR3 runs 18 residues. V lost 0 bases, J lost 1 base, and 6 bases stayed unmatched. The CDR3 nucleotides are TGTGCCACCAGCAGAGATTGGCTAGCGGGAGGTGGCACAGATACGCAGTATTTT. Translating it yields CATSRDWLAGGGTDTQYF.

The rearrangement links TRBV7-6 to TRBJ1-1; D not resolved. V lost 3 bases and J lost 1, with 9 bases in between. This CDR3 region has 14 residues. Germline CDR1 SGHVS, CDR2 FNYEAQ. The CDR3 here is CASSFLGPNTEAFF. CDR3 sequence (DNA): TGTGCCAGCAGCTTTTTGGGTCCGAACACTGAAGCTTTCTTT.

This chain links TRBV27 with TRBJ1-5; possibly TRBD1 for D (5 bases). Trimming removed 6 bases from V and 7 bases from J, with 19 bases in between. Germline CDR1 reads MNHEY; CDR2 reads SMNVEV (reference sequence). CDR3 length: 15 amino acids. The CDR3 DNA follows: TGTGCCAGCAGCCCTTGGGGGGGAGGCCGCCAGCCCCAGCATTTT. As protein: CASSPWGGGRQPQHF.

CDR3 DNA: TGTGCCAGCAGTGAACAGCAGAATTCACCCCTCCACTTT. Translation gives CASSEQQNSPLHF. The rearrangement links TRBV2 to TRBJ1-6, with D unresolved. V was cut by 2 bases and J by 7 bases, with 6 bases left in between. The germline V gene has CDR1 SNHLY and CDR2 FYNNEI. The CDR3 spans 13 residues.